These 8 T cell receptor beta chains were all obtained from the same sample, sequenced in a study of blood T cell repertoires in COVID-19. Repertoires were generated with immunoSEQ multiplex PCR, while TCRdb's copy carries only in-frame clones and drops some. Here the sample spans 25,000 to 35,000 clones, about 78% being singletons. The material sequenced was peripheral blood. All receptors come from a boy aged 2 to 9 with active or convalescent COVID-19.

The gene calls are TRBV18 and TRBJ2-2, with TRBD2 matching over 11 bases. This CDR3 has 17 amino acids. The trim removed 0 bases at V and 7 bases at J, leaving 7 bases unmatched. Germline values: CDR1 KGHSH, CDR2 LQKENI. The CDR3: CASSPPTSGIISGELFF. For the CDR3, the DNA is TGTGCCAGCTCACCACCGACTAGCGGGATTATAAGCGGGGAGCTGTTTTTT.

This clone was picked up a small number of times. The J gene is TRBJ2-7, the V gene TRBV18; D gene ambiguous. In germline, CDR1 is KGHSH, CDR2 LQKENI. The CDR3 covers 13 residues. V lost 0 bases and J lost 3, with 6 bases in between. The CDR3 region is CASSPPASYEQYF. As DNA, the CDR3 is TGTGCCAGCTCACCACCAGCTAGCTACGAGCAGTACTTC.

V gene TRBV20-1 combines with J gene TRBJ2-7; D remains ambiguous. Germline CDR1 reads DFQATT; CDR2 reads SNEGSKA (reference sequence). Deletions cut 3 bases from V and 2 bases from J, with 8 bases between. The CDR3 length is 12 residues. The CDR3 DNA reads as TGCAGTGCTAGTGACCGGGCCTACGAGCAGTACTTC. It specifies CSASDRAYEQYF.

This chain joins TRBV14 and TRBJ2-7; 10 bases agree with TRBD2. This CDR3 contains 15 residues. Per germline, CDR1 SGHDN and CDR2 FVKESK. V lost 4 bases, J lost 2 bases, and 5 bases stayed unmatched. The CDR3 sequence is CASSPTGLAAYEQYF. CDR3 DNA: TGTGCCAGCAGCCCGACAGGACTAGCGGCCTACGAGCAGTACTTC. Looking up the rest from reference TRBV14 and TRBJ2-7 gives the full variable domain: EAGVTQFPSHSVIEKGQTVTLRCDPISGHDNLYWYRRVMGKEIKFLLHFVKESKQDESGMPNNRFLAERTGGTYSTLKVQPAELEDSGVYFCASSPTGLAAYEQYFGPGTRLTVT.

The gene calls are TRBV11-1 and TRBJ2-7; 9 bases agree with TRBD1. The CDR3 is 14 residues long. V lost 4 bases, J lost 6 bases, and 7 bases stayed unmatched. Germline V gives CDR1 SGHAT, CDR2 FQDESV (reference sequence). In nucleotides, the CDR3 is TGTGCCAGCAGCTCGGGGACAGGGTTGGCCGAGCAGTACGTC. This sequence encodes CASSSGTGLAEQYV.

This chain links TRBV20-1 with TRBJ2-7; TRBD2 is a possible D gene (5 bases). The CDR3 is 15 residues long. The V end lost 3 bases, the J end lost 2 bases, and 17 bases lay between the germline ends. Germline V CDR1 and CDR2: DFQATT, SNEGSKA (reference sequence). The CDR3 loop reads CSASPGLVNPYEQYV. CDR3 bases: TGCAGTGCTAGTCCGGGATTGGTGAATCCCTACGAGCAGTACGTC.

This clone was seen a single time. The germline gene is not matched at one end of the junction; a read error may be the cause. The chain employs TRBV7-7 and TRBJ2-7, with 10 positions matching TRBD2. Germline lookup yields CDR1 SSHAT and CDR2 FNYEAQ (reference sequence). The CDR3 is 22 amino acids. The CDR3 bases are TGTGCTAGCAGCTTAAAAACTAGCGGGGCCAAGCGAAGGGGGGTAAAATCGAACGAGCAGTACTTC. Translating it yields CASSLKTSGAKRRGVKSNEQYF.

In its sample, this clone was seen once. The chain carries TRBV7-8 and TRBJ2-5; tentative D call: TRBD2 (5 bases). Germline CDR1 and CDR2: SGHVS and FQNEAQ. This CDR3 comprises 14 residues. Trimming shortened V by 2 bases and J by 5 bases, and 12 bases separated the two germline ends. The CDR3 loop is CASSLTAGRETQYF. As DNA, the CDR3 is TGTGCCAGCAGCTTAACGGCGGGTCGGGAGACCCAGTACTTC.